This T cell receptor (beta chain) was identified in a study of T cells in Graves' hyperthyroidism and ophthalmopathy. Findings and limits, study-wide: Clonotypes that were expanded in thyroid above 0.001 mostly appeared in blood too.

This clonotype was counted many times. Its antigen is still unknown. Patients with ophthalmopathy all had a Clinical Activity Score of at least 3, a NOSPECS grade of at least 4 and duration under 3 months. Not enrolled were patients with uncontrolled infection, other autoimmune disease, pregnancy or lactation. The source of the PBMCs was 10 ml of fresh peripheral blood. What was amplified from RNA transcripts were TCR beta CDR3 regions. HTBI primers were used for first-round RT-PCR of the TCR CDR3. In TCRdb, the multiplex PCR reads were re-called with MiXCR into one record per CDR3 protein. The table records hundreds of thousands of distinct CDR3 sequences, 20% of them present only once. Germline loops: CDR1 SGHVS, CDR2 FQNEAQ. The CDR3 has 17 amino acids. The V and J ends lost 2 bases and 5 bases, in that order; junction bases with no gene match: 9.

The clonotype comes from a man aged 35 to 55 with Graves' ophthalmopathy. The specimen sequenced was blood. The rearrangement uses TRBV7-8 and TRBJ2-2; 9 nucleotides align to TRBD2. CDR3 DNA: TGTGCCAGCAGCTTAAAGTGGCTAGCGGGATTTACCGGGGAGCTGTTTTTT. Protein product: CASSLKWLAGFTGELFF.